This T cell receptor beta chain was captured in a study of T cell repertoires in cytomegalovirus infection. The CDR3 is 13 residues long. The germline CDR1 and CDR2 sequences are SGHVT and SQSDAQ. V was clipped by 5 bases and J by 0 bases, with 7 bases between them. Many counts were recorded for this clonotype. TCRdb itself ran the reads through MiXCR, one entry per CDR3 protein. Of fewer than 700,000 distinct CDR3 sequences in the sample, 20% to 25% were seen once. Source material: CD8+ T cells from PBMCs. The chain recombines TRBV7-4 with TRBJ1-2; D remains ambiguous. This TCR was recovered from a human donor in good health (CMV status not recorded). Some clones in this sample may be carry-over from other donors' samples. Written as DNA, the CDR3 is TGTGCCAGCAGCCCCCCCGCTAACTATGGCTACACCTTC. Translating gives CASSPPANYGYTF. Filled out from reference TRBV7-4 and TRBJ1-2, the complete variable domain reads GAGVSQSPRYKVAKRGRDVALRCDSISGHVTLYWYRQTLGQGSEVLTYSQSDAQRDKSGRPSGRFSAERPERSVSTLKIQRTEQGDSAVYLCASSPPANYGYTFGSGTRLTVV.